This TCR beta chain was observed in a study of T cell changes during pregnancy in multiple sclerosis. Assay used: immunoSEQ multiplex PCR; TCRdb lists only in-frame clones, some missing. This table has roughly 70,000 clones, 90% appearing once. Germline-derived CDR1 and CDR2 are MNHEY and SMNVEV (reference sequence). With 5 bases removed from V and 0 bases from J, the gap between germline ends came to 17 bases. The length of the CDR3 is 17 residues. The sequence came from a female donor with multiple sclerosis, enrolled in a pregnancy study. The material sequenced was peripheral blood, taken in the third trimester of pregnancy. The V gene is TRBV27, the J gene TRBJ1-5; D perhaps matches TRBD1 (6 bases). In DNA, the CDR3 is TGTGCCAGCAGTCCTCTGACAGGTGCCTATAGCAATCAGCCCCAGCATTTT. The encoded protein is CASSPLTGAYSNQPQHF.